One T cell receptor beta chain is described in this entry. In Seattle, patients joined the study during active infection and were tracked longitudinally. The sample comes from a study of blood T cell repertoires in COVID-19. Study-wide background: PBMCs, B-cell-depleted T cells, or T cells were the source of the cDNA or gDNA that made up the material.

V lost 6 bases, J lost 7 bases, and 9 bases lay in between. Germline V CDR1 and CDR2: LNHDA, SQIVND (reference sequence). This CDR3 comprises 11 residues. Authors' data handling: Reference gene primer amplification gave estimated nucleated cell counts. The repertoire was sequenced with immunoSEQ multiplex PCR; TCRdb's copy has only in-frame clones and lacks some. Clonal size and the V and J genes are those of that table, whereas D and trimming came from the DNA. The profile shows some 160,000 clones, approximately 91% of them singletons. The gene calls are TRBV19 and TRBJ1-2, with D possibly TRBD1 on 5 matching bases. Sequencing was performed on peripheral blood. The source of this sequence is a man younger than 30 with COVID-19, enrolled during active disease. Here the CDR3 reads CASSRTGGYTF. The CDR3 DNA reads TGTGCCAGTAGCCGCACAGGTGGCTACACCTTC.